These 19 T cell receptor beta chains share one sample of origin, sequenced in a study of cytotoxic CD8 clonotypes in ibrutinib-treated CLL. The data were produced by immunoSEQ multiplex PCR, yet TCRdb's version contains in-frame clones alone and is incomplete. The sample lists 250,000 to 350,000 clones, more than 70% seen once, with about 5.8% in the top ten. The sample was PBMCs, taken at disease progression, from a patient treated with ibrutinib. The receptors derive from a human donor with chronic lymphocytic leukemia.

J is TRBJ1-2 and V is TRBV10-3, with 7 bases that match TRBD1. With V trimmed by 1 base and J by 7 bases, 6 bases remained unmatched. CDR1 and CDR2 from the germline V gene are ENHRY and SYGVKD. The CDR3 has 14 amino acids. CDR3 nucleotides: TGTGCCATCAGTGAGTTTGGGACAGTTACTGGCTACACCTTC. Translation gives CAISEFGTVTGYTF.

V gene TRBV19 combines with J gene TRBJ1-5; 7 bases are a match to TRBD1. V lost 4 bases, J lost 4 bases, and 7 bases stayed unmatched. In germline, CDR1 is LNHDA, CDR2 SQIVND (reference sequence). The CDR3 sequence is 15 residues long. DNA of the CDR3: TGTGCCAGTAGTACAGAGGACAGGCGGAATCAGCCCCAGCATTTT. Amino acids: CASSTEDRRNQPQHF.

This sequence joins TRBV19 and TRBJ2-7; 9 bases are a match to TRBD1. V lost 5 bases to trimming and J lost 0 bases; unmatched junction nucleotides: 5. Germline V gives CDR1 LNHDA, CDR2 SQIVND (reference sequence). The CDR3 loop spans 15 amino acids. CDR3 protein: CASSLYRGHSYEQYF. The DNA of the CDR3 is TGTGCCAGTAGTCTCTACAGGGGGCACTCCTACGAGCAGTACTTC. The whole variable domain, filled in from reference TRBV19 and TRBJ2-7, reads DGGITQSPKYLFRKEGQNVTLSCEQNLNHDAMYWYRQDPGQGLRLIYYSQIVNDFQKGDIAEGYSVSREKKESFPLTVTSAQKNPTAFYLCASSLYRGHSYEQYFGPGTRLTVT.

V is TRBV9 and J is TRBJ2-2; 7 bases agree with TRBD2. Per the germline V gene, CDR1 is SGDLS and CDR2 is YYNGEE. V was pared by 0 bases and J by 0 bases, with 2 bases of the junction left unmatched. The CDR3 sequence is 16 residues long. The CDR3 nucleotides are TGTGCCAGCAGCGTAGGTCTAGCGGCGAACACCGGGGAGCTGTTTTTT. It translates to CASSVGLAANTGELFF.

This clone was recorded only once. The gene calls are TRBV7-3 and TRBJ1-4; D is ambiguous. The length of the CDR3 is 15 residues. Germline V gene sequence: CDR1 SGHTA, CDR2 FQGTGA. Trimming shortened V by 5 bases and J by 1 base, and 11 bases separated the two germline ends. The CDR3 loop reads CASSPGRETNEKLFF. The CDR3 DNA sequence: TGTGCCAGCAGCCCCGGACGGGAAACTAATGAAAAACTGTTTTTT.

The chain has TRBV5-8 and TRBJ2-5, with D possibly TRBD1 on 5 matching bases. V shed 1 base and J shed 7 bases, with 17 bases lying between them. This CDR3 is built from 15 residues. Per germline, CDR1 SGHTS and CDR2 YDEGEE. The CDR3 protein is CASSLSLPSQGTQYF. In DNA form, the CDR3 reads TGTGCCAGCAGCTTGAGTCTGCCGTCTCAGGGGACCCAGTACTTC.

V gene TRBV13 combines with J gene TRBJ1-6, with unresolved D. The CDR3 runs to 17 residues. The germline gives CDR1 PRHDT, CDR2 FYEKMQ (reference sequence). The V end lost 1 base, the J end lost 1 base, and 11 bases lay between the germline ends. CDR3 loop: CASSLVRGRSYNSPLHF. CDR3 nucleotides: TGTGCCAGCAGCTTAGTTCGTGGGAGGTCCTATAATTCACCCCTCCACTTT.

This chain joins TRBV7-9 and TRBJ1-3, with a possible D match to TRBD1 (6 bases). The CDR3 is made up of 15 amino acids. Per germline, CDR1 SEHNR and CDR2 FQNEAQ (reference sequence). V was pared by 5 bases and J by 4 bases, with 15 bases between. The chain's CDR3 is CASSRPTGLGNTIYF. The CDR3 DNA is TGTGCCAGCAGCCGACCAACAGGGCTCGGAAACACCATATATTTT.

The chain uses TRBV29-1 and TRBJ2-3; no reliable D call. CDR1 and CDR2 from the germline V gene are SQVTM and ANQGSEA. The V gene lost 2 bases and the J gene lost 6 bases, with 6 bases spanning the gap. The CDR3 has 11 amino acids. The CDR3 region has the DNA TGCAGCGTTGAACTTGGCGATACGCAGTATTTT. Amino acids: CSVELGDTQYF.

The chain uses TRBV15 and TRBJ1-2, with a possible D match to TRBD1 (5 bases). V lost 3 bases to trimming and J lost 2 bases, with 7 bases between them. Per germline, CDR1 LNHNV and CDR2 YYDKDF (reference sequence). The CDR3 sequence is 13 residues long. CDR3 sequence: CATSSEGNYGYTF. Here the CDR3 DNA reads TGTGCCACCAGCAGCGAGGGGAACTATGGCTACACCTTC.

This rearrangement joins TRBV5-5 to TRBJ1-1; possible D gene TRBD1, 5 bases. CDR1 SGHKS and CDR2 YYEKEE come from the germline V gene (reference sequence). The V and J ends lost 3 bases and 3 bases respectively, with 12 bases between them. The CDR3 loop spans 14 amino acids. The CDR3 here is CASSYLWGDTEAFF. The CDR3 DNA reads TGTGCCAGCAGCTATCTCTGGGGGGACACTGAAGCTTTCTTT.

This rearrangement joins TRBV7-9 to TRBJ2-5, with TRBD2 matching 12 bases. Germline V gene sequence: CDR1 SEHNR, CDR2 FQNEAQ (reference sequence). With 5 bases clipped from V and 1 base from J, the junction kept 8 bases outside the gene matches. The CDR3 totals 17 residues. CDR3 protein: CASSATLAGGFQETQYF. CDR3 DNA: TGTGCCAGCAGCGCGACTCTAGCGGGAGGGTTCCAAGAGACCCAGTACTTC.

The V call is TRBV5-4, the J call TRBJ2-7; 7 bases align to TRBD2. Looked up from germline, CDR1 is SGHNT and CDR2 is YYREEE (reference sequence). V was clipped by 4 bases and J by 5 bases; unmatched bases: 6. CDR3 size: 13 residues. DNA for the CDR3: TGTGCCAGCAGCCCGGACCTAGCGGACGAGCAGTACTTC. Its protein product is CASSPDLADEQYF.

The chain has TRBV7-8 and TRBJ2-1, with D hard to call. The CDR3 extends over 11 amino acids. Looked up from germline, CDR1 is SGHVS and CDR2 is FQNEAQ. Trimming removed 6 bases from V and 10 bases from J, with 10 bases in between. The CDR3 here is CASSTVQEQFF. As DNA, the CDR3 is TGTGCCAGCAGTACCGTTCAGGAGCAGTTCTTC.

In DNA, the CDR3 is TGTGCCAGCAGTGCCTCGGGGACAGGGCGTGGAAACACCATATATTTT. This sequence encodes CASSASGTGRGNTIYF. V usage is TRBV6-1 and J usage is TRBJ1-3; 9 nucleotides agree with TRBD1. CDR1 is MNHNS and CDR2 is SASEGT in the germline V gene. The CDR3 covers 16 residues. J was trimmed by 3 bases and V by 4 bases; bases with no gene match: 7.

The chain is built from TRBV19 and TRBJ2-6, with 8 bases that match TRBD2. CDR1 LNHDA and CDR2 SQIVND come from the germline V gene (reference sequence). There are 14 residues in the CDR3. The ends lost 4 bases at V and 9 bases at J; junction bases unmatched: 5. CDR3 sequence reads: CASSTPGGRNVLTF. The CDR3, as DNA: TGTGCCAGTAGTACCCCGGGGGGGCGCAACGTCCTGACTTTC. The whole variable domain, filled in from reference TRBV19 and TRBJ2-6, reads DGGITQSPKYLFRKEGQNVTLSCEQNLNHDAMYWYRQDPGQGLRLIYYSQIVNDFQKGDIAEGYSVSREKKESFPLTVTSAQKNPTAFYLCASSTPGGRNVLTFGAGSRLTVL.

The V gene is TRBV28, the J gene TRBJ1-5; D is perhaps TRBD1 (6 bases). V lost 4 bases and J 4 bases, leaving 14 bases between the germline ends. The CDR3 loop spans 15 amino acids. Germline V gene lookup returns CDR1 MDHEN and CDR2 SYDVKM. This chain's CDR3 is CASSSRGAENQPQHF. CDR3 DNA sequence: TGTGCCAGCAGTTCCCGGGGGGCCGAAAATCAGCCCCAGCATTTT.

The V gene is TRBV7-9, the J gene TRBJ2-1; 7 bases match TRBD2. The germline gives CDR1 SEHNR, CDR2 FQNEAQ (reference sequence). J lost 8 bases, V lost 5 bases, and 12 bases had no gene match. This CDR3 region has 15 residues. The CDR3 nucleotides read TGTGCCAGCAGCACCGGGACTACCCCGGCGCATGAGCAGTTCTTC. Protein: CASSTGTTPAHEQFF.

The count of this clone is one. The genes are TRBV9 and TRBJ2-7; D is unresolved. Trimming pared 0 bases from V and 4 bases from J, leaving 14 bases between. Looked up from germline, CDR1 is SGDLS and CDR2 is YYNGEE. The CDR3 runs to 15 residues. The CDR3 reads CASSVEDHPTYEQYF. CDR3 DNA: TGTGCCAGCAGCGTAGAGGATCACCCAACATACGAGCAGTACTTC.